Listed below are T cell receptor beta chains from one sample, sequenced in a study of breast tumors, draining lymph nodes, adjacent tissues. A single record per CDR3 protein comes from TCRdb applying MiXCR to the multiplex PCR reads. The repertoire includes about 94,000 distinct CDR3 sequences, roughly 29% of them detected once, and more than 8% sits in the top ten. The sequencing sample was made of axillary lymph node tissue. The receptors shown here come from a female donor with breast cancer. Some clones in this sample may be carry-over from other donors' samples. Each CDR3 is given without its conserved first and last residue. A D gene is named only where the DNA matches it firmly.

V	D	J	CDR3
TRBV4-1	TRBD1	TRBJ2-7	ASSSRQGYEQY
TRBV19	TRBD2	TRBJ2-1	ASSTTTGLAGVASYTEQF
TRBV2	.	TRBJ2-1	ASKLGPGEEQF
TRBV10-2	TRBD2	TRBJ2-5	ASSGGGIQETQY
TRBV28	.	TRBJ2-5	ASSSGPGRAQY
TRBV7-2	.	TRBJ1-3	ASSSQPGVGSGNTIY
TRBV14	.	TRBJ1-6	ASSTGSSYNSPPH
TRBV7-9	TRBD1	TRBJ1-3	ASRPGTGSVGNTIY
TRBV7-2	TRBD2	TRBJ2-3	ASRLGTTATDTQY
TRBV20-1	.	TRBJ1-5	SATKSGGLNQPQH
TRBV20-1	TRBD2	TRBJ2-1	SARATSGRTNEQF
TRBV11-3	.	TRBJ2-7	ASSLGRSSEKQY
TRBV13	TRBD1	TRBJ2-7	ASSTQTGDEQY
TRBV15	.	TRBJ2-6	ATSIRSSGANVLT
TRBV30	TRBD1	TRBJ1-1	AWRGGGTEAF
TRBV4-1	.	TRBJ1-1	ASSQPYDRLNTEAF
TRBV5-5	.	TRBJ2-2	ASSLTTRELF
TRBV18	TRBD1	TRBJ1-4	ASSPTTGQVELF
TRBV11-3	.	TRBJ2-1	ASSLELGASSCNEQF
TRBV25-1	TRBD1	TRBJ2-2	ASSEPSQGDGELF
TRBV7-3	.	TRBJ2-2	ASSLTSGYTGELF
TRBV20-1	TRBD2	TRBJ2-7	SARTSGYGRY
TRBV11-2	.	TRBJ1-3	ASSLGPDRNTIY
TRBV20-1	TRBD2	TRBJ2-1	SARRGTSGNNEQF
TRBV30	.	TRBJ2-3	AWSVGQGTDTQY
TRBV20-1	.	TRBJ2-7	SASRQRSSYEQY
TRBV29-1	.	TRBJ2-2	SVGGLTRKLF
TRBV9	.	TRBJ2-2	ASSEGGAGELF
TRBV7-3	.	TRBJ2-2	ASSLWGVDTGELF
TRBV5-8	TRBD2	TRBJ2-7	ASSFTSGMRGEQY
TRBV10-3	TRBD2	TRBJ2-1	AIRGLAGSNEQF
TRBV7-6	TRBD1	TRBJ2-5	ASSLAGQGILETQY
TRBV9	.	TRBJ2-6	ASSVAVGSGANVLT
TRBV7-2	.	TRBJ1-4	ASSPAVGNNEKLF
TRBV7-7	.	TRBJ2-5	ASSPRSFGETQY
TRBV7-9	TRBD1	TRBJ2-7	ASSFLGTGVEQY
TRBV7-3	.	TRBJ2-7	ASSPPGTAKDEQY
TRBV12-3/TRBV12-4	.	TRBJ2-7	ASSWASYEQY
TRBV7-9	TRBD1	TRBJ1-6	ASSLAPGGYSPLH
TRBV5-4	.	TRBJ2-2	ASSPRGRTHTGELF
TRBV5-1	.	TRBJ2-3	ASSLRSTLDTQY